This TCR beta chain was sequenced in a study of control samples from healthy donors and cancer patients. Here immunoSEQ multiplex PCR was the method, and the copy in TCRdb shows in-frame clones only, minus some. The sample gives about 130,000 clones, over 85% of which show up once; around 6.9% is in the top ten. This receptor was identified in a man in his fifties or sixties with head and neck cancer. Sequences were obtained from PBMCs.

The CDR3 loop reads CASSLEWMNTEAFF. CDR3 nucleotides: TGCGCCAGCAGCTTGGAGTGGATGAACACTGAAGCTTTCTTT. The chain uses TRBV5-1 and TRBJ1-1; no clear D. The germline CDR1 and CDR2 sequences are SGHRS and YFSETQ. The CDR3 sequence is 14 residues long. The V end was cut by 0 bases, the J end by 0 bases, with 6 bases between.